The rows below give T cell receptor beta chains drawn from one sample of a study of metastatic and nonmetastatic thyroid tumors. TCRdb redid the clone calls on the PCR reads using MiXCR. The sample records under 30,000 clones, 3.5% to 5% being singletons. Sequencing was done on a sample of blood. Receptors originate from a female donor with papillary thyroid cancer or a benign thyroid nodule (not recorded which). Some clones in this sample may be carry-over from other donors' samples. Each CDR3 is given with its conserved first and last residue. D genes are given only for firm matches. Clone size is shown for a subset of rows, as once, few, many or a class of expanded clone.

TGTGCCAGCTCCCGACGGGGGGGCGCTGGGGCCAACGTCCTGACTTTC | CASSRRGGAGANVLTF | TRBJ2-6 | many | TRBV28 | TRBD2
TGCGCCAGCAGCCCAACCGGGACTAGCCTGGGAGATACGCAGTATTTT | CASSPTGTSLGDTQYF | TRBJ2-3 | many | TRBV4-1 | TRBD2
TGTGCCAGCAGTGAGACAGACTTTAGCTCCTACGAGCAGTACTTC | CASSETDFSSYEQYF | TRBJ2-7 | many | TRBV6-1 | -
TGTGCCAGCAGTCCTCTGTCCAGCGGGAGATACAATGAGCAGTTCTTC | CASSPLSSGRYNEQFF | TRBJ2-1 | medium-sized | TRBV27 | TRBD2
TGTGCCAGCAGCTCCCAGGGGGTGAACACTGAAGCTTTCTTT | CASSSQGVNTEAFF | TRBJ1-1 | many | TRBV7-2 | TRBD1
TGTGCTATCAGTAGACAGGGGGAGGGGACTGAAGCTTTATTT | CAISRQGEGTEALF | TRBJ1-1 | few | TRBV10-3 | TRBD1
TGTGCCAGTAGCTTGGGGATCCAGGATACCCAGTACTTC | CASSLGIQDTQYF | TRBJ2-5 | - | TRBV19 | -
TGCGCCAGCACTACTAGCGGGGGAATGGAGACCCAGTACTTC | CASTTSGGMETQYF | TRBJ2-5 | - | TRBV10-2 | TRBD2
TGTGCCAGAGCCGGGGGGGACTCCTACGAGCAGTACTTC | CARAGGDSYEQYF | TRBJ2-7 | many | TRBV6-4 | TRBD2
TGTGCCAGCAGCTTAGTAGGAGGACTAGCGGGGGCCAATGAGCAGTTCTTC | CASSLVGGLAGANEQFF | TRBJ2-1 | - | TRBV11-2 | TRBD2
TGTGCCAGTGGCTCGATAACAGGGGTAGGCCAGCCCCAGCATTTT | CASGSITGVGQPQHF | TRBJ1-5 | many | TRBV19 | TRBD1
TGCAGCGTTGATGGCGGGGCCTACACCTTC | CSVDGGAYTF | TRBJ1-2 | many | TRBV29-1 | -
TGTGCCAGCAGTTTGTGGCTGGGGGCTACAGAGCAGTACTTC | CASSLWLGATEQYF | TRBJ2-7 | medium-sized | TRBV12-3/TRBV12-4 | -
TGCGCCAGCAGCTTCTCGGCGGACGGGGAAGCTTTCTTT | CASSFSADGEAFF | TRBJ1-1 | - | TRBV5-1 | -
TGTGCCAGCCGTTACCGGACGGGAGGGAACAGCGGGGAGCTGTTTTTT | CASRYRTGGNSGELFF | TRBJ2-2 | - | TRBV6-8 | TRBD2
TGTGCCAGCAGCTTAGTCGGAGATACGCAGTATTTT | CASSLVGDTQYF | TRBJ2-3 | - | TRBV9 | -
TGTGCCAGCAGTCCCCCGGCGGGTCTTTCCTACGAGCAGTACTTC | CASSPPAGLSYEQYF | TRBJ2-7 | many | TRBV12-3/TRBV12-4 | -
TGTGCCAGCAGTCCCGACAGGGCGGATTCACCCCTCCACTTT | CASSPDRADSPLHF | TRBJ1-6 | few | TRBV6-1 | TRBD1
TGTGCCAGCAGTGAAGGGGGTCGCACTGAAGCTTTCTTT | CASSEGGRTEAFF | TRBJ1-1 | many | TRBV25-1 | -
TGTGCCAGCAGTTATCGGACAGGGGAGCCGTTTTTT | CASSYRTGEPFF | TRBJ2-2 | - | TRBV6-5 | TRBD1
TGTGCCATCAGTCCAGGGGGCGCCATCACTGAAGCTTTCTTT | CAISPGGAITEAFF | TRBJ1-1 | few | TRBV10-3 | TRBD1
TGTGCCCGCAGCGGGACATACAAAGATACGCAGTATTTT | CARSGTYKDTQYF | TRBJ2-3 | - | TRBV27 | -
TGTGCCAGCAGTGAAGCGGGGATAGGTTCCTACGAGCAGTACTTC | CASSEAGIGSYEQYF | TRBJ2-7 | - | TRBV6-4 | TRBD2
TGTGCCAGCACCCTAGCGGTTCCCGTCTTCGAGCAGTACTTC | CASTLAVPVFEQYF | TRBJ2-7 | - | TRBV28 | TRBD2
TGTGCCAGCAGCCGAGACAGGGTCACAGATACGGAGTATTTT | CASSRDRVTDTEYF | TRBJ2-3 | - | TRBV12-3/TRBV12-4 | TRBD1
TGCGCCAGCAGCTTGGCCCAACAGGGGTACGAGCAGTACTTC | CASSLAQQGYEQYF | TRBJ2-7 | many | TRBV5-1 | TRBD1
TGTGCCAGCAGTTTAAGGGTGACAGGGCGAACTGAAGCTTTCTTT | CASSLRVTGRTEAFF | TRBJ1-1 | - | TRBV27 | TRBD1
TGTGCCAGCAGCCGATCGACTAGCGGGAGGGCCAATGAGCAGTTCTTC | CASSRSTSGRANEQFF | TRBJ2-1 | few | TRBV7-3 | TRBD2
TGTGCCAGCACCTCGGGAGACGCGGACCACAATGAGCAGTTCTTC | CASTSGDADHNEQFF | TRBJ2-1 | - | TRBV6-2/TRBV6-3 | -
TGTGCCAGCAGCTTAGTGAGCTCTGGAAACACCATATATTTT | CASSLVSSGNTIYF | TRBJ1-3 | few | TRBV11-2 | -
TGCAGTGTTGGACAGGTTAGCAATCAGCCCCAGCATTTT | CSVGQVSNQPQHF | TRBJ1-5 | - | TRBV20-1 | TRBD1
TGTGCCAGCAGCCCTGGGACAGGCGCCTACGAGCAGTACTTC | CASSPGTGAYEQYF | TRBJ2-7 | medium-sized | TRBV28 | TRBD1
TGTGCCAGCAGTACTCCAGGGGGCCAGAACACCGGGGAGCTGTTTTTT | CASSTPGGQNTGELFF | TRBJ2-2 | - | TRBV28 | TRBD1
TGTGCCAGCAGCCCAGGGACTTATGGCTACACCTTC | CASSPGTYGYTF | TRBJ1-2 | many | TRBV5-6 | -
TGCGCCAGCAGTCCGGCTAGCGGGAACGAGCAGTACTTC | CASSPASGNEQYF | TRBJ2-7 | many | TRBV10-1 | TRBD2
TGTACCAGCAGTTTATCAGGGGCTGGAAACACCATATATTTT | CTSSLSGAGNTIYF | TRBJ1-3 | - | TRBV28 | -
TGTGCCAGCAGTTTCAGCAGGGATGTAGCAGCTTTCTTT | CASSFSRDVAAFF | TRBJ1-1 | - | TRBV27 | -
TGTGCCAGCAGTCGCCGGGACAGGGGGTCCTATGGCTACACCTTC | CASSRRDRGSYGYTF | TRBJ1-2 | few | TRBV6-1 | TRBD1
TGTGCCAGCAGCAGGCTCAGGGGTTCAACTGAAGCTTTCTTT | CASSRLRGSTEAFF | TRBJ1-1 | many | TRBV13 | -
TGTGCCAGCAGTCGCCCCTGTAGGGACGTCTACACCTTC | CASSRPCRDVYTF | TRBJ1-2 | few | TRBV27 | -
TGTGCCAGCAGTGAATTGGTAGCGGGACTGTATACGCAGTATTTT | CASSELVAGLYTQYF | TRBJ2-3 | few | TRBV2 | TRBD2
TGTGCCAGTAGTATAGAACGGGGACAGCGAAAGGGCTACACCTTC | CASSIERGQRKGYTF | TRBJ1-2 | few | TRBV19 | TRBD1
TGCGCCAGCAGCCAAGATATGGGAAGGGTAAGAACTGAAGCTTTCTTT | CASSQDMGRVRTEAFF | TRBJ1-1 | many | TRBV4-1 | -
TGTGCCAGCAGCCCCAGGGAGGGCGGGGCTTTCTTT | CASSPREGGAFF | TRBJ1-1 | many | TRBV7-3 | -
TGTGCCAGCAGCCATACCAGGACTTTCGAGACCCAGTACTTC | CASSHTRTFETQYF | TRBJ2-5 | - | TRBV14 | -
TGCAGTGCGACCCGGGAGTATGACAATGAGCAGTTCTTC | CSATREYDNEQFF | TRBJ2-1 | - | TRBV20-1 | -
TGTGCCAGCAGTTTATCGACGAGCGTCTTCTTCGAGCAGTACTTC | CASSLSTSVFFEQYF | TRBJ2-7 | few | TRBV27 | -
TGTGCCAGAAGCGAAGGGTTATCTAGGGGCTACACCTTC | CARSEGLSRGYTF | TRBJ1-2 | - | TRBV14 | -
TGCGCCAGCAGGCGGACAGTCCAAGAGACCCAGTACTTC | CASRRTVQETQYF | TRBJ2-5 | many | TRBV4-1 | -
TGTGCCAGCGTAACTCACCAGGGGGCGTACTACGAGCAGTACTTC | CASVTHQGAYYEQYF | TRBJ2-7 | - | TRBV28 | TRBD1
TGTGCCAGCAGTTTTCGGGGACTAGCGGGTTGGGCTAGCACAGATACGCAGTATTTT | CASSFRGLAGWASTDTQYF | TRBJ2-3 | many | TRBV12-3/TRBV12-4 | TRBD2
TGTGCCAGCACTTACGTCGGAGGACTAGATGGATACACCTTC | CASTYVGGLDGYTF | TRBJ1-2 | - | TRBV6-9 | -
TGTGCCAGTAGTATGGGACAGAGGAGGACTGAAGCTTTCTTT | CASSMGQRRTEAFF | TRBJ1-1 | few | TRBV19 | TRBD1
TGTGCCAGCAGCCAAGATACCTACAATGAGCAGTTCTTC | CASSQDTYNEQFF | TRBJ2-1 | - | TRBV14 | -
TGTGCCAGCAGTCCTGAGATATCAGATACGCAGTATTTT | CASSPEISDTQYF | TRBJ2-3 | few | TRBV2 | -
TGTGCCAGCTCACCACGGCAGGGTAACGCAGATACGCAGTATTTT | CASSPRQGNADTQYF | TRBJ2-3 | many | TRBV18 | -
TGTGCCAGTAGTAAACAGCGGGTGAATCAAGAGACCCAGTACTTC | CASSKQRVNQETQYF | TRBJ2-5 | few | TRBV19 | -
TGTGCCATCAGGGGGGACAGGGCCTATGGCTACACCTTC | CAIRGDRAYGYTF | TRBJ1-2 | many | TRBV10-3 | TRBD1
TGTGCCTGGAGCAGATTCGGGACAGCGACCTACGAGCAGTACTTC | CAWSRFGTATYEQYF | TRBJ2-7 | many | TRBV30 | TRBD1
TGTGCCAGCAGCACAGGCCTAGGGCAGAGCGGGAACGAGCAGTACTTC | CASSTGLGQSGNEQYF | TRBJ2-7 | many | TRBV12-3/TRBV12-4 | TRBD2